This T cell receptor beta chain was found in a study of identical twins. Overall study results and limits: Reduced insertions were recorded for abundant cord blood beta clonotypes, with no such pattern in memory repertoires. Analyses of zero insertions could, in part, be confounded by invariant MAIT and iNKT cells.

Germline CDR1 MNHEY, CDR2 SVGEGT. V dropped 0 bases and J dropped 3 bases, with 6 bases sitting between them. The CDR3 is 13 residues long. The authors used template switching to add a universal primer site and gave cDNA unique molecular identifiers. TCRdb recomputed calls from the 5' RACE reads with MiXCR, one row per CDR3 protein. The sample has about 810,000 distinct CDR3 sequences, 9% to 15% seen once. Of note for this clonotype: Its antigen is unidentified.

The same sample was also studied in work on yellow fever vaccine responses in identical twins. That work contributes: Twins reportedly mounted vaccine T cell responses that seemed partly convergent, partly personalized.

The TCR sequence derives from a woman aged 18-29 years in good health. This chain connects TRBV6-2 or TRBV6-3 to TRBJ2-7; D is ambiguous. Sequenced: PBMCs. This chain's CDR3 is CASSYSIDYEQYF. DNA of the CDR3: TGTGCCAGCAGTTACTCGATCGACTACGAGCAGTACTTC.